The T cell receptor (beta chain) under discussion was sequenced for a study of PD-L1 blockade in urothelial cancer. About the research overall: The number of prior chemotherapy regimens per patient was 0 to 3. Analysis of the blood was performed 3 weeks (second dose) and 6 weeks after treatment start.

V lost 1 base to trimming and J lost 8 bases, with 6 bases between them. In germline, CDR1 is SGHTA, CDR2 FQGNSA. CDR3 length equals 13 residues. TCRdb's table, derived via immunoSEQ multiplex PCR, lists solely in-frame clones and lacks some. The data contain approximately 100,000 clones, 70% to 85% of them singletons. Patients were diagnosed with urothelial carcinoma, either locally advanced or metastatic. The TCR was taken from a man in his fifties with urothelial cancer. The sequenced sample was PBMCs, obtained around atezolizumab (anti-PD-L1) treatment. This sequence joins TRBV7-2 and TRBJ1-6, with TRBD1 as a possible D gene (5 bases). The CDR3 DNA follows: TGTGCCAGCAGCTTAGGGGGGGATTCACCCCTCCACTTT. Encoded protein: CASSLGGDSPLHF.